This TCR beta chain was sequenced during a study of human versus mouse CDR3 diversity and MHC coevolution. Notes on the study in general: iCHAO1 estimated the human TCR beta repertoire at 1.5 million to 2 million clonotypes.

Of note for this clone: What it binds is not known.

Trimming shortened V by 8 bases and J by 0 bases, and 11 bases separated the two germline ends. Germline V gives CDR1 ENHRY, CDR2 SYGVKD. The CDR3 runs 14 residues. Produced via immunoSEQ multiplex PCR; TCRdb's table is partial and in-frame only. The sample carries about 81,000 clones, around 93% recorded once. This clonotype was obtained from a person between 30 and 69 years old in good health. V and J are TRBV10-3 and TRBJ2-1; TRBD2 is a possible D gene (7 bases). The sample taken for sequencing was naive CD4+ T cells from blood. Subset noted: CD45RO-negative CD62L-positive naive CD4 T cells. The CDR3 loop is CAIGGGGSYNEQFF. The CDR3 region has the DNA TGTGCCATCGGGGGGGGCGGCTCCTACAATGAGCAGTTCTTC.